A single sample is the source of the 25 T cell receptor beta chains below, sequenced in a study of Ad26.COV2.S vaccination and SARS-CoV-2 variants. Described treatment: some 20 received Ad26.COV2.S at low or high dose, single or two shots; 5 received placebo; per-sample allocation not given. Each sample was drawn 63 days after the first injection (of vaccine or placebo). Sequencing used immunoSEQ multiplex PCR; TCRdb keeps in-frame clones, though not all of them. This table holds fewer than 500,000 clones, 90% found once. The sample in question was peripheral blood, obtained in a trial of Ad26.COV2.S vaccine versus placebo. The receptors were sampled from a person between 18 and 60 years old who received the Ad26.COV2.S COVID-19 vaccine or a placebo.

This rearrangement joins TRBV9 to TRBJ1-1; D is uncertain. The CDR3 loop spans 13 amino acids. Germline lookup yields CDR1 SGDLS and CDR2 YYNGEE. V was cut by 1 base and J by 1 base, with 5 bases left in between. CDR3 nucleotides: TGTGCCAGCAGCGTAAATCCGAACACTGAAGCTTTCTTT. Its protein is CASSVNPNTEAFF.

The chain combines TRBV5-6 with TRBJ2-5; D possibly corresponds to TRBD2 (5 bases). The CDR3 has 14 residues. CDR1 is SGHDT and CDR2 is YYEEEE in the germline V gene. Trimming shortened V by 0 bases and J by 2 bases, and 8 bases separated the two germline ends. The CDR3 DNA reads as TGTGCCAGCAGCTTGGTCTCGGGGCAAGAGACCCAGTACTTC. This sequence encodes CASSLVSGQETQYF.

The chain employs TRBV7-6 and TRBJ2-5, with 10 positions matching TRBD1. Trimming cost V 7 bases and J 4 bases; bases outside gene matches: 9. CDR1 and CDR2 (germline): SGHVS, FNYEAQ. The length of the CDR3 is 15 residues. The CDR3 spells CASNPGQGVGETQYF. The CDR3, as DNA: TGTGCCAGCAACCCCGGACAGGGGGTCGGAGAGACCCAGTACTTC.

The rearrangement links TRBV28 to TRBJ2-7; 11 bases agree with TRBD1. Germline V CDR1 and CDR2: MDHEN, SYDVKM. The junction had 7 bases not matched to a gene; V was cut back by 2 bases and J by 1 base. CDR3 length: 17 amino acids. CDR3 residues: CASSLPHGQGASYEQYF. The CDR3 DNA follows: TGTGCCAGCAGTTTACCTCACGGACAGGGGGCATCCTACGAGCAGTACTTC.

This clone was seen only once. The V call is TRBV5-5, the J call TRBJ1-5; tentative D call: TRBD1 (6 bases). Germline loops: CDR1 SGHKS, CDR2 YYEKEE (reference sequence). The CDR3 has 14 amino acids. The V end lost 4 bases, the J end lost 7 bases, and 15 bases lay between the germline ends. The CDR3 DNA sequence: TGTGCCAGCAGCACACACAGGGTAGGCCAGCCCCAGCATTTT. Protein product: CASSTHRVGQPQHF.

This sequence joins TRBV28 and TRBJ2-5, with D maybe TRBD2 (5 bases). The CDR3 is made up of 18 amino acids. Germline values: CDR1 MDHEN, CDR2 SYDVKM. The V gene lost 3 bases and the J gene lost 3 bases, with 23 bases spanning the gap. The CDR3 reads CASSLKLSGTRRKETQYF. The CDR3 nucleotides are TGTGCCAGCAGTTTGAAACTAAGCGGTACACGGCGTAAAGAGACCCAGTACTTC.

This clone was recorded once. This chain links TRBV7-2 with TRBJ2-3, with 9 bases that match TRBD1. The CDR3 contains 16 residues. CDR1 is SGHTA, CDR2 FQGNSA, per germline. Trimming removed 5 bases from V and 0 bases from J; junction bases left unmatched: 6. The CDR3 DNA follows: TGTGCCAGCAGCGTAGGGACAGGGTCGAGCACAGATACGCAGTATTTT. Protein sequence: CASSVGTGSSTDTQYF.

The chain links TRBV5-1 to TRBJ2-7, with TRBD1 matching over 9 bases. V dropped 3 bases and J dropped 4; count of bases not matched to a gene: 17. Germline lookup yields CDR1 SGHRS and CDR2 YFSETQ. The CDR3 is 18 amino acids. The chain's CDR3 is CASSWGTGSRFGTYEQYF. CDR3 DNA: TGCGCCAGCAGCTGGGGGACAGGGTCCCGCTTTGGAACTTACGAGCAGTACTTC.

This sequence joins TRBV9 and TRBJ2-7; TRBD1 aligns across 9 bases. V shed 2 bases and J 5 bases; nucleotides not matched to a gene: 8. Looked up from germline, CDR1 is SGDLS and CDR2 is YYNGEE. The CDR3 sequence is 15 residues long. CDR3 nucleotide sequence: TGTGCCAGCAGCGTTGGAGGGACAGGGAGCAACGAGCAGTACTTC. Its translation: CASSVGGTGSNEQYF. Full variable domain (missing parts from reference TRBV9 and TRBJ2-7): DSGVTQTPKHLITATGQRVTLRCSPRSGDLSVYWYQQSLDQGLQFLIQYYNGEERAKGNILERFSAQQFPDLHSELNLSSLELGDSALYFCASSVGGTGSNEQYFGPGTRLTVT.

V is TRBV7-2 and J is TRBJ2-1, with 8 bases aligning to TRBD2. Germline assignment: CDR1 SGHTA and CDR2 FQGNSA. After removal of 3 bases from V and 5 bases from J, the junction contained 9 bases not matched to a gene. The CDR3 sequence is 16 residues long. CDR3 sequence (DNA): TGTGCCAGCAGCTTGGTAACGGGAGGGAGACACAATGAGCAGTTCTTC. It encodes CASSLVTGGRHNEQFF.

The chain has TRBV4-2 and TRBJ2-7; D ambiguous. The ends were cut back, 4 bases at V and 0 bases at J, with 13 bases in the middle. CDR3 length: 15 residues. The germline gives CDR1 LGHNA, CDR2 YNFKEQ. This CDR3 is CASSLTLSSSYEQYF. CDR3 DNA sequence: TGTGCCAGCAGCCTTACCCTGTCGAGCTCCTACGAGCAGTACTTC.

The genes are TRBV9 and TRBJ2-1; a weak D match, TRBD1 (5 bases). CDR3 length: 15 residues. Trimming removed 3 bases from V and 0 bases from J, with 10 bases in between. Germline-derived CDR1 and CDR2 are SGDLS and YYNGEE. In DNA form, the CDR3 reads TGTGCCAGCAGCGCCAGGGCTTACTCCTACAATGAGCAGTTCTTC. Encoded protein: CASSARAYSYNEQFF.

This chain connects TRBV7-8 to TRBJ1-1; the D is unclear. The V gene's germline CDR1 is SGHVS and CDR2 FQNEAQ. The CDR3 runs to 19 residues. Between the trimmed V and J ends, which lost 3 bases and 4 bases, there was a span of 27 bases. CDR3 nucleotide sequence: TGTGCCAGCAGCTTCGGTTCGACAAGGCCCATGGGTGATGGCACTGAAGCTTTCTTT. The encoded protein is CASSFGSTRPMGDGTEAFF.

This chain links TRBV28 with TRBJ2-7, with 9 nucleotides matching TRBD2. Germline CDR1 MDHEN, CDR2 SYDVKM. This CDR3 spans 14 amino acids. The V segment lost 6 bases and the J segment 1 base; nucleotides outside the gene matches: 4. CDR3: CASRILAGSYEQYF. CDR3 nucleotides: TGTGCCAGCAGAATTCTAGCGGGGTCCTACGAGCAGTACTTC.

V and J are TRBV6-2 or TRBV6-3 and TRBJ2-3, with D perhaps matching TRBD1 (6 bases). CDR1 is MNHEY, CDR2 SVGEGT, per germline. This CDR3 contains 15 residues. V was cut by 2 bases and J by 1 base, with 10 bases left in between. CDR3 bases: TGTGCCAGCAGTTACGGCAGGGGTCGCACAGATACGCAGTATTTT. Protein: CASSYGRGRTDTQYF.

The rearrangement joins TRBV6-5 to TRBJ2-3; D call uncertain. Trimming cost V 6 bases and J 0 bases, with 7 bases left between them. Germline CDR1 and CDR2: MNHEY and SVGAGI. The CDR3 sequence is 13 residues long. The CDR3 DNA is TGTGCCAGCAGGTACGACAGCACAGATACGCAGTATTTT. Translating it yields CASRYDSTDTQYF.

This CDR3 is CASSFQGWETQYF. CDR3 bases: TGTGCCAGCAGCTTCCAGGGTTGGGAGACCCAGTACTTC. The J gene is TRBJ2-5, the V gene TRBV7-8; perhaps TRBD1 as D (5 bases). Germline assignment: CDR1 SGHVS and CDR2 FQNEAQ. The V end was cut by 3 bases, the J end by 5 bases, with 10 bases between. This CDR3 spans 13 amino acids. Full variable domain (rest looked up from reference TRBV7-8 and TRBJ2-5): GAGVSQSPRYKVAKRGQDVALRCDPISGHVSLFWYQQALGQGPEFLTYFQNEAQLDKSGLPSDRFFAERPEGSVSTLKIQRTQQEDSAVYLCASSFQGWETQYFGPGTRLLVL.

The rearrangement uses TRBV7-9 and TRBJ1-2; 11 bases align to TRBD1. The germline V gene encodes CDR1 SEHNR and CDR2 FQNEAQ (reference sequence). After removal of 5 bases from V and 7 bases from J, the junction contained 12 bases not matched to a gene. The CDR3 contains 16 residues. The CDR3 is CASSDRDRGKKGGYTF. DNA of the CDR3: TGTGCCAGCAGCGACCGGGACAGGGGGAAAAAGGGTGGCTACACCTTC.

The chain uses TRBV4-1 and TRBJ2-5; no firm D call. The V gene lost 2 bases and the J gene lost 3 bases, with 4 bases spanning the gap. Germline values: CDR1 MGHRA, CDR2 YSYEKL. CDR3 length: 12 residues. The CDR3 is CASSQPEETQYF. CDR3 sequence (DNA): TGCGCCAGCAGCCAACCCGAAGAGACCCAGTACTTC.

There are a few counts of this clone. The chain is built from TRBV7-9 and TRBJ2-2, with D possibly TRBD2 on 5 matching bases. This CDR3 has 14 amino acids. In germline, CDR1 is SEHNR, CDR2 FQNEAQ (reference sequence). V shed 7 bases and J shed 6 bases, with 15 bases lying between them. The CDR3 reads CASTPGVMAGELFF. The CDR3, as DNA: TGTGCCAGCACCCCCGGGGTTATGGCCGGGGAGCTGTTTTTT.

The CDR3 nucleotides are TGTGCCAGCAGTTACTCAAGACCGCGGACAGGGAAGCGTTCACCCCTCCACTTT. Encoded protein: CASSYSRPRTGKRSPLHF. V and J are TRBV6-2 or TRBV6-3 and TRBJ1-6; 8 bases agree with TRBD1. V lost 0 bases to trimming and J lost 9 bases; unmatched junction nucleotides: 13. In germline, CDR1 is MNHEY, CDR2 SVGEGT. The CDR3 runs 18 residues.

J is TRBJ2-7 and V is TRBV24-1, with D uncertain. V lost 3 bases, J lost 2 bases, and 4 bases lay in between. Germline lookup yields CDR1 KGHDR and CDR2 SFDVKD. This CDR3 region has 12 residues. The CDR3: CATSDATYEQYF. The CDR3 DNA follows: TGTGCCACCAGTGATGCCACCTACGAGCAGTACTTC.

This sequence joins TRBV18 and TRBJ1-2; D is uncertain. The CDR3 spans 16 residues. Germline loops: CDR1 KGHSH, CDR2 LQKENI. The V gene lost 2 bases and the J gene lost 0 bases, with 13 bases spanning the gap. In DNA form, the CDR3 reads TGTGCCAGCTCACCAAGACTGGTGGGTACTAACTATGGCTACACCTTC. It translates to CASSPRLVGTNYGYTF.

The chain employs TRBV11-1 and TRBJ1-6; D gene uncertain. In germline, CDR1 is SGHAT, CDR2 FQDESV (reference sequence). V lost 4 bases and J 5 bases, leaving 6 bases between the germline ends. The CDR3 is made up of 13 amino acids. CDR3 in amino acids: CASSSTDNSPLHF. As DNA, the CDR3 is TGTGCCAGCAGCTCAACTGATAATTCACCCCTCCACTTT.

The J gene is TRBJ1-2, the V gene TRBV30; TRBD1 is a possible D gene (6 bases). Deletions cut 5 bases from V and 1 base from J, with 14 bases between. CDR1 GTSNPN and CDR2 SVGIG come from the germline V gene (reference sequence). The CDR3 consists of 14 residues. The CDR3 DNA follows: TGTGCCTGGGTGCGGACAGATTTTAACTATGGCTACACCTTC. It codes for CAWVRTDFNYGYTF.